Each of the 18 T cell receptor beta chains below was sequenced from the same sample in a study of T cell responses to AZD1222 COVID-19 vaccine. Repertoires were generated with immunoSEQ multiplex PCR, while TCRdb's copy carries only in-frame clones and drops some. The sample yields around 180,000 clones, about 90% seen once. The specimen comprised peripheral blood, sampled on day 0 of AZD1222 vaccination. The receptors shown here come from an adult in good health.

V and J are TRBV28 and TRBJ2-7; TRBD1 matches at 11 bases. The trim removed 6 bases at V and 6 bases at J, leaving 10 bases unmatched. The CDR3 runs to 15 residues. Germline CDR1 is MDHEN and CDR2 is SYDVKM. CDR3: CASSPWTGGTSEQYF. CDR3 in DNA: TGTGCCAGCAGCCCTTGGACAGGGGGCACATCCGAGCAGTACTTC. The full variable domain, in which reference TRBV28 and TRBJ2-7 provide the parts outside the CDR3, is DVKVTQSSRYLVKRTGEKVFLECVQDMDHENMFWYRQDPGLGLRLIYFSYDVKMKEKGDIPEGYSVSREKKERFSLILESASTNQTSMYLCASSPWTGGTSEQYFGPGTRLTVT.

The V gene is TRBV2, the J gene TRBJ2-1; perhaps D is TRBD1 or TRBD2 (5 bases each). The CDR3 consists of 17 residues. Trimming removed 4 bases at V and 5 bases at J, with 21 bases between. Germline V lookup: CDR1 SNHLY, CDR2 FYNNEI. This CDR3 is CASSVLPGPLGDNEQFF. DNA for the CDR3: TGTGCCAGCAGTGTTCTGCCAGGGCCCCTCGGGGACAATGAGCAGTTCTTC.

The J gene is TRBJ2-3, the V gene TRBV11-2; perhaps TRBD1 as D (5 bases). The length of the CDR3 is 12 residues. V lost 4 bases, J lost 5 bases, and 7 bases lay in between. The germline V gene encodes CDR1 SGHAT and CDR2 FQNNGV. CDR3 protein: CASSSQGDTQYF. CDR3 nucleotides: TGTGCCAGCAGCTCCCAGGGAGATACGCAGTATTTT.

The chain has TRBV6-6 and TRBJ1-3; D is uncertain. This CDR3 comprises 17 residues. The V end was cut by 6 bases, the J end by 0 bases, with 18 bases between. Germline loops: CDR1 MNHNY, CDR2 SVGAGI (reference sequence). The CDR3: CASRRPGGLDSGNTIYF. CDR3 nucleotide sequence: TGTGCCAGCAGACGACCCGGCGGGCTAGACTCTGGAAACACCATATATTTT.

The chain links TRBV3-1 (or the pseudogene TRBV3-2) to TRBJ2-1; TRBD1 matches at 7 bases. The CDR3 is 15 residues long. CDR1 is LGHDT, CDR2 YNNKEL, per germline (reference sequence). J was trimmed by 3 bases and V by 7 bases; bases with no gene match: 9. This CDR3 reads CASTLTQGFYNEQFF. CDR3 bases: TGTGCCAGCACCCTTACACAGGGGTTCTACAATGAGCAGTTCTTC.

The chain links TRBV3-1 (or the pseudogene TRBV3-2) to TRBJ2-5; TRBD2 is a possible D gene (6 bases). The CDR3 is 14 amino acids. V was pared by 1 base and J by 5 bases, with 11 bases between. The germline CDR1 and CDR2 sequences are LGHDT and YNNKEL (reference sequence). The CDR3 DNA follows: TGTGCCAGCAGCCAAGGAGTTGGAGGGGAGACCCAGTACTTC. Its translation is CASSQGVGGETQYF.

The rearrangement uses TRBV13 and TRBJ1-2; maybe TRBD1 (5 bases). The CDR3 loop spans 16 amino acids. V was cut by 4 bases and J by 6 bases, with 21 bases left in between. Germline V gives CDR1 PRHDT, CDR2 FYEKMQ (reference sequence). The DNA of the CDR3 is TGTGCCAGCAGCTCCGGGGGACTCACGCCCCCCAATGGCTACACCTTC. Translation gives CASSSGGLTPPNGYTF.

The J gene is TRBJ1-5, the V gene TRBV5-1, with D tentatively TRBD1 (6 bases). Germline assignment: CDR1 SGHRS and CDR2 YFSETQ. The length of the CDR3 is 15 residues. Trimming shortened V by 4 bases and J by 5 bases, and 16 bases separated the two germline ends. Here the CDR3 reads CASSPEPGAHQPQHF. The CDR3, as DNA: TGCGCCAGCAGCCCAGAACCAGGGGCCCATCAGCCCCAGCATTTT. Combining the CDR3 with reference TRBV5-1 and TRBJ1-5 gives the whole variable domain KAGVTQTPRYLIKTRGQQVTLSCSPISGHRSVSWYQQTPGQGLQFLFEYFSETQRNKGNFPGRFSGRQFSNSRSEMNVSTLELGDSALYLCASSPEPGAHQPQHFGDGTRLSIL.

The CDR3 nucleotides are TGTGCCACCAGCAGAGATAAGGGGAGGCTAGCGGGAGCCTTTTCGAGCTCCTACAATGAGCAGTTCTTC. Its protein is CATSRDKGRLAGAFSSSYNEQFF. This chain links TRBV15 with TRBJ2-1, with 10 bases matching TRBD2. Trimming at V came to 0 bases and at J to 0 bases, leaving 20 bases not matched to a gene. The CDR3 runs to 23 residues. CDR1 is LNHNV, CDR2 YYDKDF, per germline (reference sequence). Filled out from reference TRBV15 and TRBJ2-1, the complete variable domain reads DAMVIQNPRYQVTQFGKPVTLSCSQTLNHNVMYWYQQKSSQAPKLLFHYYDKDFNNEADTPDNFQSRRPNTSFCFLDIRSPGLGDTAMYLCATSRDKGRLAGAFSSSYNEQFFGPGTRLTVL.

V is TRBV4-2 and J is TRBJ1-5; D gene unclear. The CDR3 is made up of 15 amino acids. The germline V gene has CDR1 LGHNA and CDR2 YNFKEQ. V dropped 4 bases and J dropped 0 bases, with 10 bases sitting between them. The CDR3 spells CASSPTANSNQPQHF. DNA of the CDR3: TGTGCCAGCAGCCCCACGGCTAATAGCAATCAGCCCCAGCATTTT.

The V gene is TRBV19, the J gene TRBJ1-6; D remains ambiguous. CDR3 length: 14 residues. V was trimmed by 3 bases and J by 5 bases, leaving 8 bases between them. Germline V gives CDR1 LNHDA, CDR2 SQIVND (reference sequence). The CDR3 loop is CASSISLNNSPLHF. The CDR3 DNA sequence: TGTGCCAGTAGTATCTCCCTTAATAATTCACCCCTCCACTTT.

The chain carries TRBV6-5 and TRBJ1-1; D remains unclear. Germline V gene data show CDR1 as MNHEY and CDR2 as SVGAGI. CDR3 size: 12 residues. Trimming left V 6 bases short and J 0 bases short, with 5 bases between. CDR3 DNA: TGTGCCAGCAGAGGCCTGAACACTGAAGCTTTCTTT. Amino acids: CASRGLNTEAFF.

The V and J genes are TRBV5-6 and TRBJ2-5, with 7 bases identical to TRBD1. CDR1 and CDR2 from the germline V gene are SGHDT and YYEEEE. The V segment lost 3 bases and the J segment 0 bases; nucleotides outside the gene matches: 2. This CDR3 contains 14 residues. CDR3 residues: CASSSDRDQETQYF. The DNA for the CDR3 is TGTGCCAGCAGCTCAGACAGGGACCAAGAGACCCAGTACTTC.

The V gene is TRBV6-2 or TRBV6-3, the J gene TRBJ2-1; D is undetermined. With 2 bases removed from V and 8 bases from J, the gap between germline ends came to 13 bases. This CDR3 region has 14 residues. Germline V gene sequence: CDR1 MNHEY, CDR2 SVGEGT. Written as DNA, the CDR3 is TGTGCCAGCAGTTACGGCTCGCTTTCGCATGAGCAGTTCTTC. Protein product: CASSYGSLSHEQFF.

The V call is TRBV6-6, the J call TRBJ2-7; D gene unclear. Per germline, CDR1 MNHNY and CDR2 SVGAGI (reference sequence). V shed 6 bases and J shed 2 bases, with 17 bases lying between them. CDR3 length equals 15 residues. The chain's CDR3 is CASRPQWTEAYEQYF. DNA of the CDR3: TGTGCCAGCAGGCCCCAATGGACCGAGGCCTACGAGCAGTACTTC.

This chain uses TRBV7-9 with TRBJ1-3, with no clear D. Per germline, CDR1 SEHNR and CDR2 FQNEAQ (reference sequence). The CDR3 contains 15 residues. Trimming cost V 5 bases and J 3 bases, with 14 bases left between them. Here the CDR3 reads CASSTRQLGGNTIYF. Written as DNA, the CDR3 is TGTGCCAGCAGCACCCGGCAGTTGGGTGGAAACACCATATATTTT.

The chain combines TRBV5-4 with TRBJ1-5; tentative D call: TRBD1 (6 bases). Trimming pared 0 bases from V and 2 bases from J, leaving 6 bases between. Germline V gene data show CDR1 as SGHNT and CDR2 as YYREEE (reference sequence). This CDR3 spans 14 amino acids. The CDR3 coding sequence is TGTGCCAGCAGCTTGGACAGGGGCAATCAGCCCCAGCATTTT. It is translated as CASSLDRGNQPQHF.

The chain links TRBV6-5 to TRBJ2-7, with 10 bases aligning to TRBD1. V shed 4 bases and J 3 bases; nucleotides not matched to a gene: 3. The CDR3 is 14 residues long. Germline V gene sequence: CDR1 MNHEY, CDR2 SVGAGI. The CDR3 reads CASSFDRGLYEQYF. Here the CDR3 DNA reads TGTGCCAGCAGTTTCGACAGGGGGCTCTACGAGCAGTACTTC.